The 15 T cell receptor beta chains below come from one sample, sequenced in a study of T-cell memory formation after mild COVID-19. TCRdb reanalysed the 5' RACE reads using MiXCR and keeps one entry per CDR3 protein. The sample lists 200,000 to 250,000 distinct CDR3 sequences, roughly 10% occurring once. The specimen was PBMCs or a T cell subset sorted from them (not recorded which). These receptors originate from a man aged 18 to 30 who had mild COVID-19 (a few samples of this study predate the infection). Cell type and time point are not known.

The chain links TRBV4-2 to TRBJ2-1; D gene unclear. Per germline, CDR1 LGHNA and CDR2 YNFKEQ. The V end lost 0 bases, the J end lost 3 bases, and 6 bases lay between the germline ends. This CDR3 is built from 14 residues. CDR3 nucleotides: TGTGCCAGCAGCCAAGAGGCCCACTACAATGAGCAGTTCTTC. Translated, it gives CASSQEAHYNEQFF.

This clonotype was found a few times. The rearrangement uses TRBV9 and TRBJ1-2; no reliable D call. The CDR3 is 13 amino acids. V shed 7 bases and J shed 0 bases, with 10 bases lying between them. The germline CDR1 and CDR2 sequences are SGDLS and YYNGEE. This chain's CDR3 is CASPTRANYGYTF. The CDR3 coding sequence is TGTGCCAGCCCGACACGGGCTAACTATGGCTACACCTTC.

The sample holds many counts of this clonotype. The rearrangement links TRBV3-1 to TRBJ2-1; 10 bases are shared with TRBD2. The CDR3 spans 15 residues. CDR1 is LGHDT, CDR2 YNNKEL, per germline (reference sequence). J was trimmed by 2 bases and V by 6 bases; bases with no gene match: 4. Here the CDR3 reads CASSSTSGAYNEQFF. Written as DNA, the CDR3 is TGTGCCAGCAGTTCAACTAGCGGGGCCTACAATGAGCAGTTCTTC.

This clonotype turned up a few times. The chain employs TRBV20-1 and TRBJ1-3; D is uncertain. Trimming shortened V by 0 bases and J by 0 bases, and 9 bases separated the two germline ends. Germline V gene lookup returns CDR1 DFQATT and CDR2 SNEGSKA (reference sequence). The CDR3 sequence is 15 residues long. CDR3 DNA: TGCAGTGCTAGAGAAGGGTCCTCCTCTGGAAACACCATATATTTT. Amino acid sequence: CSAREGSSSGNTIYF.

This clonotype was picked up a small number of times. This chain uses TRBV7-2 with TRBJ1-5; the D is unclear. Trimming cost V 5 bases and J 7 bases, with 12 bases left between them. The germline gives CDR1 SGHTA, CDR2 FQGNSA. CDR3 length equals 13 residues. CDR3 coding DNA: TGTGCCAGCAGCGCTCAGCCGGACCAGCCCCAGCATTTT. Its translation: CASSAQPDQPQHF.

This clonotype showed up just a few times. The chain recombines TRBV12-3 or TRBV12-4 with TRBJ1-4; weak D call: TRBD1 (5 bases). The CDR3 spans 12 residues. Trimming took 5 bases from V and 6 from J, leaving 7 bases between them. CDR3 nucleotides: TGTGCCAGCAGTGGGGCCGATGAAAAACTGTTTTTT. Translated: CASSGADEKLFF.

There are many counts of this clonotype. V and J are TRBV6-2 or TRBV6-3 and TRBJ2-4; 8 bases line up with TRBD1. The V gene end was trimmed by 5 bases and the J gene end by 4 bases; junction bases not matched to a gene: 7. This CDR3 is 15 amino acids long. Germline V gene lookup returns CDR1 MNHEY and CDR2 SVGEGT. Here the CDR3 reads CASSLRDRIKNIQYF. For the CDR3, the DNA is TGTGCCAGCAGTCTACGGGACAGGATTAAAAACATTCAGTACTTC.

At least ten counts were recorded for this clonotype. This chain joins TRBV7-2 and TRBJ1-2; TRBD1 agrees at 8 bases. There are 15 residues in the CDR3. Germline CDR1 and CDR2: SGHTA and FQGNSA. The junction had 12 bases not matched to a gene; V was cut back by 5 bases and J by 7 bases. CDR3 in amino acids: CASSLQFGQGAGYTF. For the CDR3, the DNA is TGTGCCAGCAGCCTACAGTTCGGGCAGGGGGCTGGCTACACCTTC.

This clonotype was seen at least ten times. The CDR3: CASSLHGPGQAANEQFF. The CDR3 coding sequence is TGTGCCAGCAGCTTACATGGCCCGGGACAGGCGGCTAATGAGCAGTTCTTC. The V and J genes are TRBV7-2 and TRBJ2-1, with TRBD1 identical over 8 bases. The CDR3 contains 17 residues. Germline CDR1 SGHTA, CDR2 FQGNSA. Germline trimming cut 2 bases from V and 7 bases from J; bases unmatched to any gene: 13.

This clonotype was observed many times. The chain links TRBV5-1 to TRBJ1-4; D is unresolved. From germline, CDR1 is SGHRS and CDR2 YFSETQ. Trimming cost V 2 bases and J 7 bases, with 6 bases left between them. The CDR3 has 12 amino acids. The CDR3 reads CASSFSSEKLFF. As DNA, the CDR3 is TGCGCCAGCAGCTTCTCCAGTGAAAAACTGTTTTTT. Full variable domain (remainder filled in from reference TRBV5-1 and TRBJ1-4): KAGVTQTPRYLIKTRGQQVTLSCSPISGHRSVSWYQQTPGQGLQFLFEYFSETQRNKGNFPGRFSGRQFSNSRSEMNVSTLELGDSALYLCASSFSSEKLFFGSGTQLSVL.

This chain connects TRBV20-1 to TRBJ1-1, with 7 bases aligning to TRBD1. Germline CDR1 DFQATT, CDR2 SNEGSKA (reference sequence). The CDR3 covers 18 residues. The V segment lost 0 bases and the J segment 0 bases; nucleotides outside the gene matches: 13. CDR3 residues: CSARELGTAGALNTEAFF. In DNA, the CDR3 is TGCAGTGCTAGAGAGCTGGGGACAGCGGGGGCTTTGAACACTGAAGCTTTCTTT.

The CDR3 sequence: CASSLGGLGNTIYF. The DNA for the CDR3 is TGTGCCAGCAGCTTGGGAGGGCTTGGAAACACCATATATTTT. The chain links TRBV5-6 to TRBJ1-3; no clear D. This CDR3 has 14 amino acids. The germline V gene encodes CDR1 SGHDT and CDR2 YYEEEE. V was pared by 0 bases and J by 3 bases, with 7 bases between.

For the CDR3, the DNA is TGCGCCAGCAGTGAGTCGTTCACCGAGCAGTACTTC. This codes for CASSESFTEQYF. V is TRBV10-2 and J is TRBJ2-7; no clear D gene. Germline V gene lookup returns CDR1 WSHSY and CDR2 SAAADI. V lost 0 bases, J lost 6 bases, and 6 bases lay in between. The CDR3 is 12 amino acids.

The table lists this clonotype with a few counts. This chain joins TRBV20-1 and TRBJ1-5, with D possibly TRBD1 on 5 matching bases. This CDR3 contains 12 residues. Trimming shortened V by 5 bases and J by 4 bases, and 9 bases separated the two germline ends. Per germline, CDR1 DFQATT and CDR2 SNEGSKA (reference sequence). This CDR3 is CSALGPNQPQHF. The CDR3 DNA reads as TGCAGTGCTTTGGGACCTAATCAGCCCCAGCATTTT.

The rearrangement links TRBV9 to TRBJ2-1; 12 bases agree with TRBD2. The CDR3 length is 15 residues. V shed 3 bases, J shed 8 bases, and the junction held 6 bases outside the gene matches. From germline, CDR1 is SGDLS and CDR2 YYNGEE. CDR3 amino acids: CASSASGGALYEQFF. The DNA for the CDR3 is TGTGCCAGCAGCGCTAGCGGGGGGGCCCTCTATGAGCAGTTCTTC.